The 25 T cell receptor beta chains below all came from one sample that was sequenced in a study of T cell responses to AZD1222 COVID-19 vaccine (dated by TCRdb to 2020 to 2022). Libraries came from the immunoSEQ multiplex PCR assay. TCRdb holds this immuneACCESS table with in-frame rearrangements only. Some clones are missing; in checked studies, unresolved V genes explain under half, and the rest has no known cause. The sample table contains 180,000 or so clones; only one count was recorded for just over 90% of them. The leading ten clones occupy 3.5% to 4.5% of the sample. This sample's time point label indicates: baseline before first vaccination. Specimen: peripheral blood, collected on day 0 of AZD1222 vaccination. Every receptor here comes from an adult in good health.

V gene TRBV18 combines with J gene TRBJ2-3; 10 bases agree with TRBD2. Germline lookup yields CDR1 KGHSH and CDR2 LQKENI. V lost 1 base, J lost 0 bases, and 7 bases stayed unmatched. This CDR3 contains 18 residues. CDR3 DNA: TGTGCCAGCTCACCACTTGGGACTAGCGTCGGCAGCACAGATACGCAGTATTTT. Its translation: CASSPLGTSVGSTDTQYF.

As regards this clone: Other DNA sequences of this sample code for an identical CDR3. CDR3 DNA sequence: TGCGCCAGCAGCTTACAGGGGACTAATGAAAAACTGTTTTTT. It specifies CASSLQGTNEKLFF. The J gene is TRBJ1-4, the V gene TRBV5-1, with 7 nucleotides matching TRBD1. J lost 2 bases, V lost 2 bases, and 0 bases had no gene match. The germline CDR1 and CDR2 sequences are SGHRS and YFSETQ. The length of the CDR3 is 14 residues.

This clone was recorded once. J is TRBJ1-2 and V is TRBV7-9; D unclear. The germline V and J ends were trimmed by 2 bases and 4 bases, with 8 bases remaining between them. Germline lookup yields CDR1 SEHNR and CDR2 FQNEAQ (reference sequence). This CDR3 spans 13 amino acids. CDR3 amino acids: CASSLPGLYGYTF. For the CDR3, the DNA is TGTGCCAGCAGCTTACCAGGACTCTATGGCTACACCTTC.

This chain connects TRBV3-1 (or the pseudogene TRBV3-2) to TRBJ2-7; 13 bases fit TRBD2. In germline, CDR1 is LGHDT, CDR2 YNNKEL (reference sequence). The CDR3 has 15 amino acids. V lost 6 bases to trimming and J lost 1 base; unmatched junction nucleotides: 3. The CDR3 nucleotides read TGTGCCAGCAGACTAGCGGGGGGGGATTCCTACGAGCAGTACTTC. Translated: CASRLAGGDSYEQYF.

The J gene is TRBJ2-1, the V gene TRBV5-4; 14 bases map to TRBD2. This CDR3 comprises 17 residues. The germline CDR1 and CDR2 sequences are SGHNT and YYREEE (reference sequence). V lost 0 bases, J lost 4 bases, and 3 bases stayed unmatched. The CDR3, as DNA: TGTGCCAGCAGCTTGGCGGGACTAGCGGGGGCTTACAATGAGCAGTTCTTC. Protein product: CASSLAGLAGAYNEQFF.

The V and J genes are TRBV27 and TRBJ1-2; D might be TRBD1 (6 bases). Trimming cost V 8 bases and J 5 bases, with 15 bases left between them. CDR3 size: 13 residues. The germline V gene encodes CDR1 MNHEY and CDR2 SMNVEV (reference sequence). As DNA, the CDR3 is TGTGCCAGCCGGGCACAGGGCGAGTATGGCTACACCTTC. It yields the protein CASRAQGEYGYTF.

The rearrangement links TRBV9 to TRBJ1-2; D might be TRBD1 (6 bases). The CDR3 length is 13 residues. Trimming removed 7 bases from V and 1 base from J, with 11 bases in between. CDR1 is SGDLS, CDR2 YYNGEE, per germline. The CDR3 coding sequence is TGTGCCAGCGGAAAGGACAGTAACTATGGCTACACCTTC. This codes for CASGKDSNYGYTF.

This clone was recorded only once. V usage is TRBV5-4 and J usage is TRBJ1-1, with 8 bases matching TRBD1. CDR1 SGHNT and CDR2 YYREEE come from the germline V gene (reference sequence). After removal of 4 bases from V and 8 bases from J, the junction contained 4 bases not matched to a gene. The CDR3 spans 12 residues. The CDR3 coding sequence is TGTGCCAGCAGCCCTGGACAGGGAGAAGCTTTCTTT. The encoded protein is CASSPGQGEAFF.

The CDR3 DNA sequence: TGTGCCATCAGTGAGTGGGGACAGGGCCTTAACTATGGCTACACCTTC. Translated, it gives CAISEWGQGLNYGYTF. V and J are TRBV10-3 and TRBJ1-2; TRBD1 matches at 9 bases. This CDR3 contains 16 residues. The trim removed 1 base at V and 1 base at J, leaving 4 bases unmatched. Per the germline V gene, CDR1 is ENHRY and CDR2 is SYGVKD.

The gene calls are TRBV30 and TRBJ1-5; D is ambiguous. Germline V gene lookup returns CDR1 GTSNPN and CDR2 SVGIG (reference sequence). The CDR3 is made up of 14 amino acids. Trimming shortened V by 2 bases and J by 0 bases, and 8 bases separated the two germline ends. The CDR3 DNA reads TGTGCCTGGAGTCCGGCCAGTAGCAATCAGCCCCAGCATTTT. It codes for CAWSPASSNQPQHF.

The V and J genes are TRBV7-8 and TRBJ2-2; D not resolved. V was shortened by 7 bases and J by 2 bases, with 14 bases between the two germline ends. Germline-derived CDR1 and CDR2 are SGHVS and FQNEAQ. This CDR3 is 15 amino acids long. CDR3 bases: TGTGCCAGCACCATCGGCTCAGGCAACACCGGGGAGCTGTTTTTT. Translation: CASTIGSGNTGELFF.

This chain links TRBV7-9 with TRBJ1-1; D ambiguous. The germline CDR1 and CDR2 sequences are SEHNR and FQNEAQ (reference sequence). Trimming took off 3 bases at V and 3 bases at J, with 14 bases between the two ends. This CDR3 spans 15 amino acids. CDR3 region: CASSFQFQFHTEAFF. The DNA of the CDR3 is TGTGCCAGCAGCTTCCAATTCCAGTTCCACACTGAAGCTTTCTTT.

The V and J genes are TRBV2 and TRBJ2-2, with TRBD2 as a possible D gene (5 bases). V was pared by 8 bases and J by 7 bases, with 11 bases between. There are 12 residues in the CDR3. CDR1 and CDR2 (germline): SNHLY, FYNNEI. CDR3 coding DNA: TGTGCCAGCGGCTCCCGGGGCGGGGAGCTGTTTTTT. Its protein is CASGSRGGELFF.

The chain has TRBV21-1 and TRBJ1-1. TRBV21-1 is noted as a pseudogene. The length of the CDR3 is 13 residues. This CDR3 reads CASSKAGRAETFF. The CDR3 region has the DNA TGTGCCAGCAGCAAAGCGGGGAGGGCGGAAACTTTCTTT.

The chain joins TRBV9 to TRBJ1-6; 7 bases map to TRBD1. The V gene's germline CDR1 is SGDLS and CDR2 YYNGEE. After removal of 0 bases from V and 7 bases from J, the junction contained 4 bases not matched to a gene. This CDR3 has 15 residues. CDR3 in DNA: TGTGCCAGCAGCGTAGAACAGGGGACCAATTCACCCCTCCACTTT. Residues: CASSVEQGTNSPLHF.

The gene calls are TRBV2 and TRBJ1-2, with 9 nucleotides matching TRBD1. There are 13 residues in the CDR3. Germline V gene sequence: CDR1 SNHLY, CDR2 FYNNEI. V dropped 8 bases and J dropped 4; count of bases not matched to a gene: 5. This CDR3 is CASHRGPPYGYTF. The CDR3 nucleotides are TGTGCCAGCCACAGGGGGCCCCCCTATGGCTACACCTTC. Full variable domain (missing parts from reference TRBV2 and TRBJ1-2): EPEVTQTPSHQVTQMGQEVILRCVPISNHLYFYWYRQILGQKVEFLVSFYNNEISEKSEIFDDQFSVERPDGSNFTLKIRSTKLEDSAMYFCASHRGPPYGYTFGSGTRLTVV.

The chain has TRBV20-1 and TRBJ2-1; D perhaps matches TRBD1 (5 bases). V was pared by 2 bases and J by 9 bases, with 8 bases between. CDR1 and CDR2 from the germline V gene are DFQATT and SNEGSKA (reference sequence). The CDR3 loop spans 11 amino acids. In nucleotides, the CDR3 is TGCAGTGCTAGACCAGGGTCTGAGCAGTTCTTC. Its protein product is CSARPGSEQFF.

The V call is TRBV2, the J call TRBJ2-3; D unresolved. V was clipped by 10 bases and J by 6 bases, with 11 bases between them. The CDR3 consists of 11 residues. Germline CDR1 reads SNHLY; CDR2 reads FYNNEI. The CDR3 DNA is TGTGCCAACTCCTACGGCGATACGCAGTATTTT. Encoded protein: CANSYGDTQYF.

This chain uses TRBV11-2 with TRBJ2-3; perhaps TRBD2 as D (6 bases). This CDR3 comprises 13 residues. V lost 5 bases and J 6 bases, leaving 12 bases between the germline ends. In germline, CDR1 is SGHAT, CDR2 FQNNGV. The CDR3 region is CASSRGRKDTQYF. CDR3 nucleotides: TGTGCCAGCAGCCGGGGGAGGAAGGATACGCAGTATTTT.

This chain joins TRBV5-6 and TRBJ1-2; D unclear. Germline assignment: CDR1 SGHDT and CDR2 YYEEEE. With 4 bases removed from V and 2 bases from J, the gap between germline ends came to 9 bases. The length of the CDR3 is 13 residues. The CDR3 DNA is TGTGCCAGCAGCCTGAACCGAAACTATGGCTACACCTTC. It specifies CASSLNRNYGYTF.

The rearrangement joins TRBV6-5 to TRBJ1-5; D is unresolved. The CDR3 is made up of 16 amino acids. Germline values: CDR1 MNHEY, CDR2 SVGAGI. V lost 4 bases, J lost 1 base, and 14 bases lay in between. The CDR3 loop reads CASSFPSAESNQPQHF. CDR3 nucleotides: TGTGCCAGCAGTTTCCCCTCCGCAGAAAGCAATCAGCCCCAGCATTTT.

V usage is TRBV6-5 and J usage is TRBJ1-2, with D possibly matching TRBD1 (6 bases). CDR3 size: 15 residues. Germline-derived CDR1 and CDR2 are MNHEY and SVGAGI. V was trimmed by 8 bases and J by 3 bases, leaving 19 bases between them. CDR3 in DNA: TGTGCCAGCGACTCGCGGGGGGGCCCTGACTATGGCTACACCTTC. Its translation is CASDSRGGPDYGYTF.

For the CDR3, the DNA is TGTGCCATCAGTGAGTCGCGGGGCTCGATAATGAAAGATACGCAGTATTTT. Its protein product is CAISESRGSIMKDTQYF. The chain carries TRBV10-3 and TRBJ2-3; TRBD2 is a possible D gene (6 bases). CDR1 and CDR2 from the germline V gene are ENHRY and SYGVKD. The V end lost 0 bases, the J end lost 5 bases, and 18 bases lay between the germline ends. CDR3 length: 17 amino acids.

This clone was recorded once. The V gene is TRBV6-5, the J gene TRBJ1-2; 7 bases fit TRBD1. CDR1 and CDR2 from the germline V gene are MNHEY and SVGAGI. The junction had 4 bases not matched to a gene; V was cut back by 6 bases and J by 6 bases. The length of the CDR3 is 12 residues. The CDR3 region is CASSQTGNGYTF. The CDR3 DNA reads TGTGCCAGCAGCCAGACAGGGAATGGCTACACCTTC.

V is TRBV11-2 and J is TRBJ2-7; no firm D call. This CDR3 comprises 18 residues. The V gene's germline CDR1 is SGHAT and CDR2 FQNNGV. With 2 bases removed from V and 0 bases from J, the gap between germline ends came to 20 bases. CDR3 residues: CASSLFGSSGVSSYEQYF. The CDR3 coding sequence is TGTGCCAGCAGCTTATTCGGAAGTAGTGGCGTGAGCTCCTACGAGCAGTACTTC.